The present T cell receptor beta chain was sequenced within a study of immune reconstitution after stem cell transplant in scleroderma. This clonotype was seen ten or more times. TCRdb redid the calling of the RT-PCR reads with MiXCR, one entry per CDR3 protein. Of more than 1,500 distinct CDR3 sequences detected, 8.7% appear once; the ten largest clones hold around 14%. The receptor was derived from a female donor with systemic sclerosis. Sampling took place before or after autologous hematopoietic stem cell transplantation (not recorded which).

The CDR3 coding sequence is TGCAGTGCGCCAAGATACAGCTCCTACGAGCAGTACTTC. Encoded protein: CSAPRYSSYEQYF. This chain links TRBV20-1 with TRBJ2-7, with D uncertain. Germline CDR1 DFQATT, CDR2 SNEGSKA (reference sequence). CDR3 size: 13 residues. V lost 6 bases and J lost 0, with 12 bases in between.